This T cell receptor (beta chain) came from a study of OX40 agonist ivuxolimab in advanced cancers. About the research overall: Dose-escalation subjects each had hepatocellular carcinoma, melanoma, renal cell or head and neck cancer. Participants, 75% to 90% male, averaged roughly 59 years of age, ranging from about 20 to 80. Partial response was recorded in three patients: one hepatocellular carcinoma and two cutaneous melanoma cases.

Sequencing was performed with immunoSEQ multiplex PCR; in TCRdb, only in-frame clones are kept and a portion is missing. The sample records some 80,000 clones, 87% being singletons. Points from the study as a whole: The study found among the lowest clonal expansion in partial responders at 0.1-3.0 mg/kg.

J lost 1 base, V lost 7 bases, and 23 bases had no gene match. Germline-derived CDR1 and CDR2 are LNHDA and SQIVND (reference sequence). The CDR3 runs to 21 residues. This clone was picked up a small number of times. Its antigen is unidentified. This rearrangement joins TRBV19 to TRBJ2-4; 9 bases line up with TRBD1. The sequence came from an adult with an advanced solid tumor such as melanoma, head and neck, liver or kidney cancer. Sequenced here: CD4+ or CD8+ T cells sorted from blood, sampled in a trial of the OX40 agonist ivuxolimab. The CDR3 sequence: CASTSRTGTGRVSWAKNIQYF. Here the CDR3 DNA reads TGTGCCAGTACCTCCAGAACCGGGACAGGGAGAGTGAGTTGGGCCAAAAACATTCAGTACTTC. Full variable domain (rest looked up from reference TRBV19 and TRBJ2-4): DGGITQSPKYLFRKEGQNVTLSCEQNLNHDAMYWYRQDPGQGLRLIYYSQIVNDFQKGDIAEGYSVSREKKESFPLTVTSAQKNPTAFYLCASTSRTGTGRVSWAKNIQYFGAGTRLSVL.